Following are 5 T cell receptor beta chains from one sample sequenced in a study of Graves' ophthalmopathy and Graves' hyperthyroidism. The TCR beta CDR3 regions underwent amplification from RNA transcripts. After a first-round RT-PCR with HTBI primers, a second-round multiplex PCR was run. MiXCR, run by TCRdb on the multiplex PCR reads, gives a single entry per CDR3 protein. The sample lists approximately 410,000 distinct CDR3 sequences; approximately 15% were seen once. Sequencing was carried out using peripheral blood. Every receptor here comes from a woman in her late teens or twenties with stable Graves' hyperthyroidism.

This clonotype was recorded a few times. CDR3 in DNA: TGTGCCAGCAGCTCTACTAGCGGGGCTTACGAGCAGTACTTC. Its protein is CASSSTSGAYEQYF. The V gene is TRBV11-2, the J gene TRBJ2-7, with TRBD2 identical over 10 bases. Germline V gene lookup returns CDR1 SGHAT and CDR2 FQNNGV. With V trimmed by 4 bases and J by 4 bases, 4 bases remained unmatched. This CDR3 comprises 14 residues.

V is TRBV5-6 and J is TRBJ2-7; D is uncertain. Germline V gives CDR1 SGHDT, CDR2 YYEEEE. The CDR3 spans 13 residues. V was cut by 2 bases and J by 5 bases, with 11 bases left in between. In DNA, the CDR3 is TGTGCCAGCAGCTTCTCGGTTTCGGACGAGCAGTACTTC. Protein product: CASSFSVSDEQYF. The full variable domain, with the rest looked up from reference TRBV5-6 and TRBJ2-7, is DAGVTQSPTHLIKTRGQQVTLRCSPKSGHDTVSWYQQALGQGPQFIFQYYEEEERQRGNFPDRFSGHQFPNYSSELNVNALLLGDSALYLCASSFSVSDEQYFGPGTRLTVT.

The chain links TRBV11-2 to TRBJ2-2, with 10 positions matching TRBD1. Germline lookup yields CDR1 SGHAT and CDR2 FQNNGV. The length of the CDR3 is 16 residues. Trimming at V came to 5 bases and at J to 6 bases, leaving 9 bases not matched to a gene. The CDR3 nucleotides are TGTGCCAGCAGCCCCCGACAGGGGGCTTTGTCCGGGGAGCTGTTTTTT. Protein product: CASSPRQGALSGELFF. The variable domain in full, completed from reference TRBV11-2 and TRBJ2-2, reads EAGVAQSPRYKIIEKRQSVAFWCNPISGHATLYWYQQILGQGPKLLIQFQNNGVVDDSQLPKDRFSAERLKGVDSTLKIQPAKLEDSAVYLCASSPRQGALSGELFFGEGSRLTVL.

This chain joins TRBV19 and TRBJ1-5; 9 nucleotides line up with TRBD1. The CDR3 spans 16 residues. The V gene end was trimmed by 3 bases and the J gene end by 1 base; junction bases not matched to a gene: 4. Germline V gene data show CDR1 as LNHDA and CDR2 as SQIVND (reference sequence). The CDR3 DNA is TGTGCCAGTAGTATTCCGACAGGGGGGAGCAATCAGCCCCAGCATTTT. Translating gives CASSIPTGGSNQPQHF. Variable domain in full (rest from reference TRBV19 and TRBJ1-5): DGGITQSPKYLFRKEGQNVTLSCEQNLNHDAMYWYRQDPGQGLRLIYYSQIVNDFQKGDIAEGYSVSREKKESFPLTVTSAQKNPTAFYLCASSIPTGGSNQPQHFGDGTRLSIL.

This clonotype occurred many times. V is TRBV6-5 and J is TRBJ1-2, with D hard to call. The CDR3 is 14 amino acids. V lost 3 bases to trimming and J lost 2 bases, with 10 bases between them. Germline V CDR1 and CDR2: MNHEY, SVGAGI. Here the CDR3 reads CASSYILGNYGYTF. CDR3 nucleotides: TGTGCCAGCAGTTATATTCTGGGAAACTATGGCTACACCTTC.